This T cell receptor (beta chain) was found in a study of cytomegalovirus exposure and HLA in healthy donors listed by TCRdb under 2017. At the level of the whole study: An earlier analysis of about 560 of the donors reported over 250 Gb of sequence data and 117 million unique TCR beta sequences obtained from around 190 million T cells. The number of donors typed differed by locus, with roughly 620-640 for A, B, C, DRB1 and DQB1, roughly 550 for DQA1, about 610 for DPA1, and 400 to 490 for DPB1. High-throughput TCR immunosequencing, statistical association of individual TCRs with disease status, and machine learning were combined to predict cytomegalovirus infection status. Roughly 300 gigabases of sequencing data and 91 million or so unique TCR sequences made up an early release that covered roughly 670 HLA-typed donors. Because of strong linkage in the cohort, roughly five DR-DQ haplotypes were treated as single units for association and clustering. Every repertoire in the discovery cohort had been generated on one and the same sequencing platform. HLA typing covered class I and class II loci at four-digit resolution. In addition to the first cohort of 650 to 750 subjects, a separate validation cohort of approximately 110 different subjects was used. The study profiled the T cell repertoires of about 720 subjects by immunosequencing and related them to cytomegalovirus serostatus. An earlier analysis of some 500 of the donors used high-throughput TCR beta sequencing to judge whether each TCR beta V gene segment behaved as functional or pseudogenic. Alongside the repertoire data, information on donor age, sex, ethnicity and CMV serostatus was compiled. The later analysis used no new phenotypic data to find candidate immune exposures, relying instead on TCR beta sequences and their occurrence across donors. The study aimed to test whether signatures of past pathogen exposure could be identified by cataloging public T cell receptors. Among the 398 genotyped donors, 75% to 90% belonged to the genetic ancestry cluster associated with self-reported Caucasian donors. Among roughly 400 genotyped donors of the cohort, an average of approximately 240,000 unique TCR beta nucleotide sequences was sequenced per donor, of which 15% to 20% were non-productive. To study patterns of TCR occurrence, a later analysis re-analyzed previously published TCR beta repertoires from several hundred donors and added high-resolution HLA genotyping. A later genetic analysis used genome-wide SNP genotypes for about 65% of the 666 donors, treating that subset as a discovery cohort.

The library was obtained by the immunoSEQ multiplex PCR assay. For the multiplex PCR, a mixture combining 60 forward primers for TCR Vbeta segments and 13 reverse primers for TCR Jbeta segments was used. The CDR3 region of rearranged TCR beta genes was amplified from genomic DNA with a multiplex PCR assay. Amplified TCR beta libraries were sequenced as 87-base-pair reads on the Illumina HiSeq System. As for the authors' bioinformatics: A later analysis tallied around 80 million unique TCR beta chains across the 650 to 750 repertoires, and some 10 million of those chains were shared by two or more donors. A nearest-neighbor algorithm error-corrected the raw reads and collapsed the reads into unique sequences, merging closely related sequences to remove PCR and sequencing errors. V, D and J gene segments were assigned by aligning CDR3 sequences to IMGT reference sequences. For a sequence to be retained, at least a six-nucleotide match to both a V gene segment and a J gene segment was required. A rearrangement was called productive if the CDR3 had no stop codons and remained in frame with V and J, and every other rearrangement was called non-productive. CDR3 was defined by IMGT convention, running from the second conserved V-encoded cysteine to the conserved J-encoded phenylalanine. Sequences without an unambiguous match to a single V gene segment were excluded from the earlier analysis of approximately 560 of the donors. In an earlier analysis of approximately 560 of the donors, a V segment was called functional when productive rearrangements were above 56.7%, and segregating when the standard deviation between donors exceeded 5%. A statistical classification framework was built for diagnosing cytomegalovirus status from the catalog of TCR beta chain sequences. A later analysis assigned V and J genes by comparing TCR nucleotide sequences with IMGT/GENE-DB human TR gene sequences. A later analysis assigned CDR3 sequences and most-parsimonious VDJ recombination scenarios with the TCRdist pipeline. A later analysis defined each TCR beta chain by its CDR3 amino acid sequence plus V-gene family, and excluded reads lacking a unique V-gene family. A later analysis removed roughly 590 highly shared, low-generation-probability nucleotide sequences to deal with suspected cross-contamination and a sequencing artifact. In a later analysis, a clonal expansion index for each public chain was calculated from normalized within-repertoire ranks of inferred template counts. Generation probabilities in a later analysis came from a VDJ recombination model fitted to out-of-frame rearrangements, and those results were checked against IGoR. A later analysis scored TCR-TCR, TCR-HLA and TCR-CMV co-occurrence with hypergeometric tests, applying a repertoire-size bias correction to TCR pairs. To estimate false discovery rates, a later analysis permuted the HLA or CMV assignments 20 times. In a later analysis, co-occurring TCRs were grouped using DBSCAN, and TCRdist sequence similarity was added for clustering within HLA-allele-positive subsets. For co-occurrence clustering, repertoires with fewer than 30,000 or more than 120,000 public chains were excluded, along with a handful of repertoires with anomalous nucleotide sharing. TCRdb stores this immuneACCESS table with in-frame sequences only. Part of the clones is absent; in the studies checked, under half of the shortfall reflects unresolved V genes, and no reason is known for the rest. V and J calls and clone size come straight from that table; D and trimming were deduced from the DNA. For this sample there are under 75,000 clones; around 86% appear just once. 2% of the sample is in the top ten clones.

Overall study outcomes, separate from this receptor: The sequencing pipeline was judged likely to have produced a cluster of highly shared sequence variants as a technical artifact. In a later analysis, the rate of TCR association differed among HLA loci, with DRB1 alleles having the most associated TCRs and HLA-C alleles having the fewest. A later analysis associated approximately 17,000 TCR beta sequences with specific HLA alleles at a false discovery rate of 0.05. V-gene and J-gene trimming of TCR beta chains was associated with a missense DCLRE1C variant in a later genetic analysis, and the association was replicated in an independent cohort. Cytomegalovirus status was reported to be diagnosed by the classifier with high specificity and sensitivity in both the original and validation cohorts. The only immune exposure information available for the cohort was CMV serostatus. A later genetic analysis reported fewer N-insertions in productive TCRs among donors in an Asian-associated ancestry cluster than the roughly 650-donor mean. A further reported finding was that TCR beta sequences accurately predicted the HLA-A and HLA-B alleles for most subjects in the first cohort. In vitro tests confirmed that three of the cytomegalovirus-associated TCR beta chains recognize cytomegalovirus antigens. While some public TCRs were present in many individuals, most TCR sequences turned up only very rarely across donors. Correlated functional status among segregating V segments might reflect linkage disequilibrium, but an unknown experimental factor could not be ruled out. Several of the top co-occurrence clusters appeared to be linked to parvovirus B19, influenza, CMV and Epstein-Barr virus, according to a later analysis. Because counts were too low, more than 15 rarely observed V segments, including chromosome 9 orphons, were excluded from the earlier analysis of around 590 of the donors. This cohort had only TCR beta chains sequenced, and the lack of alpha or paired-chain data limited which features could be detected. The study gave a list of about 170 TCR beta chains associated with cytomegalovirus. The authors suggested that the approach could potentially be generalized to other disease states and immunological phenotypes. An earlier analysis of approximately 590 of the donors showed that most TCR beta V segments appeared in productive rearrangements either about 90% or about 30% of the time, which broadly matched IMGT annotations. Some IMGT-functional V segments, including TRBV6-2 and TRBV6-3, could not be told apart with the 87-base-pair reads, so those segments were excluded. Strong co-occurrence of HLA alleles, especially DR and DQ, made assigning TCR associations to individual alleles difficult. The presence/absence analyses assumed that sequencing depth was roughly uniform across donors, and that assumption may not be true. Compared with equally common non-associated chains, HLA-associated TCR beta chains in a later analysis were more clonally expanded and had lower generation probabilities. Because some donors lacked HLA typing at each locus, the association tests relied only on the typed subset. According to a later analysis, most CMV-associated TCR beta chains appeared to be HLA-restricted, and the HLA associations seemed to be driven largely by CMV exposure.

The cohort comprised 710 or so healthy bone marrow donors. At the time of sampling, all cohort members were nominally healthy, though unrecorded immune exposures were likely present. The donor tested CMV seronegative and was one of the 352 seronegative cohort members. A peripheral blood sample was provided by each donor, and peripheral blood mononuclear cells were used for TCR beta sequencing. Genomic DNA extraction from the blood cell samples was performed with the Qiagen DNeasy Blood Extraction Kit. Notes on this clone: The antigen this receptor binds is unknown. Base qualities are not recorded, but no much larger clone differs from it by a single base.

The germline V gene (reference sequence) supplies CDR1 SGHNT and CDR2 YYREEE. V is trimmed back by 4 bases and J by 5 bases, and the junction contains 4 bases that no gene match accounts for. The CDR3 runs 13 amino acids, cysteine and phenylalanine included. Only the CDR3 portion is preserved as DNA: 39 bases, with reading frame beginning at the first base. The sequence came from a woman in her 30s in good health and CMV-seronegative. The sample comprised PBMCs. The chain is assembled from TRBV5-4 and TRBJ2-5, with 8 middle bases fitting TRBD2. The encoded CDR3 is CASSIREGETQYF. At the DNA level, the sequence is TGTGCCAGCAGCATACGGGAGGGGGAGACCCAGTACTTC.